These 18 T cell receptor beta chains were all obtained from the same sample, sequenced in a study of T cell repertoires in cytomegalovirus infection (dated by TCRdb to about 2019). The treatment or condition label of this sample denotes: in vitro stimulation with specific CMV peptide epitopes to enrich CMV-specific T cells. Sequencer: Illumina HiSeq 1500. In-frame beta chains were kept once TCRdb had trimmed the public reads at Q25 with fastp and called clones with MiXCR. Rows with a matching CDR3 protein are joined into one entry that keeps the most common DNA and genes. The sample table holds under 200,000 distinct CDR3 sequences, of which approximately 21% were seen once. The ten top clones hold under 30% of the sample. For these receptors, no antigen is known. The source material was CD8+ T cells from cultured PBMCs, sampled from culture after CMV antigen stimulation. Receptor source: a human donor in good health (CMV status not recorded). Some clones in this sample may be carry-over from other donors' samples.

This clonotype was recorded a few times. V gene TRBV4-1 combines with J gene TRBJ1-4, with D possibly matching TRBD1 (5 bases). The CDR3 extends over 16 amino acids. CDR1 and CDR2 from the germline V gene are MGHRA and YSYEKL. V was trimmed by 0 bases and J by 3 bases, leaving 11 bases between them. The CDR3 region is CASSQDPGTPNEKLFF. The CDR3 DNA reads TGCGCCAGCAGCCAAGACCCGGGGACGCCTAATGAAAAACTGTTTTTT.

This sequence joins TRBV14 and TRBJ2-2; D gene unclear. Trimming removed 0 bases at V and 4 bases at J, with 12 bases between. Germline assignment: CDR1 SGHDN and CDR2 FVKESK. This CDR3 contains 16 residues. The CDR3 DNA is TGTGCCAGCAGCCAAGATCTTAGCTCGCCCACCGGGGAGCTGTTTTTT. Protein sequence: CASSQDLSSPTGELFF.

Only a few counts were recorded for this clonotype. The chain employs TRBV12-3 or TRBV12-4 and TRBJ2-3; D is unclear. CDR3 length: 12 amino acids. The ends were cut back, 7 bases at V and 0 bases at J, with 5 bases in the middle. The CDR3 bases are TGTGCCAGCACGGGTAGCACAGATACGCAGTATTTT. It yields the protein CASTGSTDTQYF.

This chain joins TRBV7-2 and TRBJ2-7; no reliable D call. Germline-derived CDR1 and CDR2 are SGHTA and FQGNSA. This CDR3 comprises 16 residues. V was shortened by 3 bases and J by 4 bases, with 19 bases between the two germline ends. The CDR3 coding sequence is TGTGCCAGCAGCTTCCCCCCGCAGCCCATTCAATACGAGCAGTACTTC. It is translated as CASSFPPQPIQYEQYF. Full variable domain (outside the CDR3, taken from reference TRBV7-2 and TRBJ2-7): GAGVSQSPSNKVTEKGKDVELRCDPISGHTALYWYRQSLGQGLEFLIYFQGNSAPDKSGLPSDRFSAERTGGSVSTLTIQRTQQEDSAVYLCASSFPPQPIQYEQYFGPGTRLTVT.

This clonotype has a handful of counts. This chain joins TRBV7-9 and TRBJ2-1, with D unclear. The CDR3 loop spans 15 amino acids. The V end was cut by 5 bases, the J end by 8 bases, with 19 bases between. Germline V gene sequence: CDR1 SEHNR, CDR2 FQNEAQ (reference sequence). CDR3 sequence reads: CASSPRDGQIYEQFF. CDR3 sequence (DNA): TGTGCCAGCAGCCCCCGCGACGGTCAAATATATGAGCAGTTCTTC.

This rearrangement joins TRBV29-1 to TRBJ1-1, with 7 nucleotides matching TRBD1. The germline gives CDR1 SQVTM, CDR2 ANQGSEA. Losses at the gene ends were 4 bases for V and 3 bases for J; bases not matched to a gene: 8. This CDR3 contains 14 residues. CDR3 loop: CSVVGQARDTEAFF. CDR3 bases: TGCAGCGTTGTAGGACAGGCGAGGGACACTGAAGCTTTCTTT. The full variable domain, its missing parts supplied by reference TRBV29-1 and TRBJ1-1, is SAVISQKPSRDICQRGTSLTIQCQVDSQVTMMFWYRQQPGQSLTLIATANQGSEATYESGFVIDKFPISRPNLTFSTLTVSNMSPEDSSIYLCSVVGQARDTEAFFGQGTRLTVV.

V usage is TRBV15 and J usage is TRBJ1-4, with 9 bases aligning to TRBD1. Looked up from germline, CDR1 is LNHNV and CDR2 is YYDKDF (reference sequence). The CDR3 extends over 13 amino acids. The V gene end was trimmed by 8 bases and the J gene end by 6 bases; junction bases not matched to a gene: 4. The CDR3 region is CATRQGGDEKLFF. The CDR3 coding sequence is TGTGCCACCCGACAGGGGGGAGATGAAAAACTGTTTTTT.

This chain links TRBV4-1 with TRBJ1-1; no reliable D call. The CDR3 extends over 11 amino acids. CDR1 and CDR2 from the germline V gene are MGHRA and YSYEKL. V was cut by 3 bases and J by 7 bases, with 6 bases left in between. The CDR3 is CASSHLFEAFF. The CDR3 bases are TGCGCCAGCAGCCACCTGTTTGAAGCTTTCTTT.

This clonotype was seen a handful of times. V is TRBV12-3 or TRBV12-4 and J is TRBJ1-2, with 7 bases matching TRBD1. This CDR3 comprises 16 residues. The J segment lost 2 bases and the V segment lost 6 bases, leaving 12 bases of the junction unmatched. CDR3 protein: CASSPTGGGRNYGYTF. CDR3 in DNA: TGTGCCAGCAGCCCTACGGGAGGGGGCCGGAACTATGGCTACACCTTC.

The CDR3 sequence is CASSVASTFNEKLFF. The DNA for the CDR3 is TGTGCCAGCAGCGTAGCCTCGACCTTTAATGAAAAACTGTTTTTT. The chain carries TRBV9 and TRBJ1-4; D uncertain. Trimming cost V 0 bases and J 4 bases, with 10 bases left between them. The CDR3 runs 15 residues. The V gene's germline CDR1 is SGDLS and CDR2 YYNGEE.

This clonotype was seen a few times. The chain recombines TRBV7-9 with TRBJ2-3; D tentatively reads TRBD1 or TRBD2 (6 bases each). From germline, CDR1 is SEHNR and CDR2 FQNEAQ (reference sequence). This CDR3 has 17 residues. The ends were cut back, 2 bases at V and 3 bases at J, with 18 bases in the middle. The CDR3: CASSLHLGGRQTDTQYF. The DNA of the CDR3 is TGTGCCAGCAGCTTACATTTGGGGGGCCGGCAAACAGATACGCAGTATTTT.

This clonotype occurred once. The chain carries TRBV7-8 and TRBJ1-2; D not certain. Germline V gene lookup returns CDR1 SGHVS and CDR2 FQNEAQ. Trimming took off 10 bases at V and 0 bases at J, with 18 bases between the two ends. This CDR3 has 15 amino acids. In DNA, the CDR3 is TGTGCCACTGAGCTAATCTCGGCGGCTAACTATGGCTACACCTTC. This codes for CATELISAANYGYTF. Using reference TRBV7-8 and TRBJ1-2 for the parts outside the CDR3, the full variable domain is GAGVSQSPRYKVAKRGQDVALRCDPISGHVSLFWYQQALGQGPEFLTYFQNEAQLDKSGLPSDRFFAERPEGSVSTLKIQRTQQEDSAVYLCATELISAANYGYTFGSGTRLTVV.

This clonotype was detected a few times. Written as DNA, the CDR3 is TGTGCCAGCAGCTCGGAACGGGGCCTAGCTAACTATGGCTACACCTTC. It translates to CASSSERGLANYGYTF. The V call is TRBV5-6, the J call TRBJ1-2; maybe TRBD1 (5 bases). The germline V and J ends were trimmed by 3 bases and 0 bases, with 15 bases remaining between them. The germline V gene has CDR1 SGHDT and CDR2 YYEEEE. The CDR3 extends over 16 amino acids.

The chain uses TRBV7-2 and TRBJ2-7; 11 nucleotides agree with TRBD2. Per germline, CDR1 SGHTA and CDR2 FQGNSA. Losses at the gene ends were 1 base for V and 5 bases for J; bases not matched to a gene: 10. This CDR3 has 17 amino acids. The CDR3: CASSLEVLAGGRDEQYF. The CDR3 DNA reads as TGTGCCAGCAGCTTAGAGGTGCTAGCGGGGGGCCGGGACGAGCAGTACTTC.

The gene calls are TRBV7-2 and TRBJ2-7; D unresolved. Trimming took 1 base from V and 2 from J, leaving 18 bases between them. Germline V gene data show CDR1 as SGHTA and CDR2 as FQGNSA. The CDR3 length is 17 residues. The CDR3 nucleotides are TGTGCCAGCAGCTTAGTACCCCCATCACGATTACCCTACGAGCAGTACTTC. As protein: CASSLVPPSRLPYEQYF.

This clonotype was observed at least ten times. CDR3 amino acids: CASSPLDGNYGYTF. The CDR3 bases are TGCGCCAGCAGCCCGTTGGACGGCAACTATGGCTACACCTTC. V and J are TRBV4-1 and TRBJ1-2; D is uncertain. Germline V gene data show CDR1 as MGHRA and CDR2 as YSYEKL. Trimming stripped 4 bases from V and 2 bases from J, with 11 bases between. The CDR3 length is 14 residues.

The V and J genes are TRBV7-9 and TRBJ2-1; TRBD1 matches at 7 bases. The CDR3 runs to 13 residues. The germline V gene has CDR1 SEHNR and CDR2 FQNEAQ (reference sequence). After removal of 5 bases from V and 4 bases from J, the junction contained 2 bases not matched to a gene. CDR3 coding DNA: TGTGCCAGCAGCGCGGACAGGTACAATGAGCAGTTCTTC. Translation: CASSADRYNEQFF.

This clonotype has more than one count but fewer than ten. The chain employs TRBV12-3 or TRBV12-4 and TRBJ2-3, with a possible D match to TRBD2 (6 bases). Trimming left V 3 bases short and J 1 base short, with 11 bases between. The CDR3 totals 15 residues. Written as DNA, the CDR3 is TGTGCCAGCAGTTTCCCCGGGAGCGGCACAGATACGCAGTATTTT. It is translated as CASSFPGSGTDTQYF.